The 2 T cell receptor beta chains reported below all come from one sample, sequenced in a study of cytomegalovirus exposure and HLA in healthy donors. The PCR was carried out with 60 Vbeta primers and 13 Jbeta primers. Clones were read by immunoSEQ multiplex PCR, and TCRdb kept only the in-frame ones, dropping some. The sample includes approximately 280,000 clones, 75% to 90% of them seen just once. The sequencing sample was made of PBMCs. Every receptor here comes from a man aged 40-55 years in good health and CMV-seropositive.

This clone occurred once. This chain joins TRBV19 and TRBJ1-1; no reliable D call. The V end was cut by 5 bases, the J end by 2 bases, with 15 bases between. Germline loops: CDR1 LNHDA, CDR2 SQIVND (reference sequence). This CDR3 spans 15 amino acids. The CDR3 region is CASSPMGGLNTEAFF. The DNA of the CDR3 is TGTGCCAGTAGTCCCATGGGAGGACTAAACACTGAAGCTTTCTTT.

J is TRBJ2-5 and V is TRBV2; the D gene is possibly TRBD2 (6 bases). The V end was cut by 4 bases, the J end by 3 bases, with 9 bases between. CDR1 is SNHLY and CDR2 is FYNNEI in the germline V gene. The CDR3 runs to 13 residues. CDR3 in DNA: TGTGCCAGCAGTGGCGAGCGGGAAGAGACCCAGTACTTC. It codes for CASSGEREETQYF.